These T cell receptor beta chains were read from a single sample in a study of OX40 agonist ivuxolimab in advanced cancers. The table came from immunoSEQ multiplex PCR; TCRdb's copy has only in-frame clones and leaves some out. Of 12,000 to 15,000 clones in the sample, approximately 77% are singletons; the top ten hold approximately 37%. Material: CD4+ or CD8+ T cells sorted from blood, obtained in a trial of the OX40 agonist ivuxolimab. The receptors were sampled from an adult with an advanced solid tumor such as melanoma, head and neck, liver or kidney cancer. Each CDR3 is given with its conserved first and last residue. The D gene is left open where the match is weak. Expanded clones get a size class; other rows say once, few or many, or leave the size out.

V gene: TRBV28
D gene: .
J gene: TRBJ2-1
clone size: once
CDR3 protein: CASSLGVLYNEQFF
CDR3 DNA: TGTGCCAGCAGTCTCGGTGTTCTCTACAATGAGCAGTTCTTC

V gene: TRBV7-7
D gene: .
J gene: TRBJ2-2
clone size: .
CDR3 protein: CASSFGETTNTGELFF
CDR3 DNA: TGTGCCAGCAGCTTCGGGGAGACGACTAACACCGGGGAGCTGTTTTTT

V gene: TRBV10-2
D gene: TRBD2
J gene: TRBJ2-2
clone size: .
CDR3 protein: CATDPGTSGLVAGELFF
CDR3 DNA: TGCGCCACCGACCCCGGGACTAGCGGTCTCGTTGCCGGGGAGCTGTTTTTT

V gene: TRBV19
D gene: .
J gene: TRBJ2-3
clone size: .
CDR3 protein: CASTPGTMSTDTQYF
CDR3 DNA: TGTGCCAGTACTCCTGGGACCATGAGCACAGATACGCAGTATTTT

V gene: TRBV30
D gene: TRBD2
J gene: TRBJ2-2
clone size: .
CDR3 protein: CAWSGLAGTGELFF
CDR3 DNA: TGTGCCTGGAGTGGACTAGCGGGAACCGGGGAGCTGTTTTTT

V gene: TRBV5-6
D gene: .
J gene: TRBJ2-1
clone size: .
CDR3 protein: CASSLDRVWEQFF
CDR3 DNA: TGTGCCAGCAGCTTGGACAGGGTGTGGGAGCAGTTCTTC

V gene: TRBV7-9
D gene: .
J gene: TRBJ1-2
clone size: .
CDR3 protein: CASSLSLLSDGYTF
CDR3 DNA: TGTGCCAGCAGCTTATCCCTCTTATCGGATGGCTACACCTTC

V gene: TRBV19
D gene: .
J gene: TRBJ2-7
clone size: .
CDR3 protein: CASSAGSPYEQYF
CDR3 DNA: TGTGCCAGTAGCGCAGGGAGTCCCTACGAGCAGTACTTC

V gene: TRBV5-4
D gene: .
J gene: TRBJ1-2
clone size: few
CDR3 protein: CASSLDLSGTNYGYTF
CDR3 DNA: TGTGCCAGCAGCTTGGACCTCAGTGGAACAAACTATGGCTACACCTTC

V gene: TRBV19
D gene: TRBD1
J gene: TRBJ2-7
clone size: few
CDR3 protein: CASSMGTGASEQYF
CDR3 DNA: TGTGCCAGTAGTATGGGGACAGGGGCCTCCGAGCAGTACTTC

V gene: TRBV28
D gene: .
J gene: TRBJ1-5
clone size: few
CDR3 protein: CASSLSEVQPQHF
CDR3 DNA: TGTGCCAGCAGTTTGTCAGAGGTTCAGCCCCAGCATTTT

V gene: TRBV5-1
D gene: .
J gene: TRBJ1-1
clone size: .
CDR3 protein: CASSLNADPGLIYPNTEAFF
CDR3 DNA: TGCGCCAGCAGCTTGAACGCGGACCCCGGTCTTATTTATCCGAACACTGAAGCTTTCTTT

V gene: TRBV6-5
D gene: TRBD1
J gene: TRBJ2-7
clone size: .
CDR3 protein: CASSQTGDEQYF
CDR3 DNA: TGTGCCAGCAGCCAGACAGGGGACGAGCAGTACTTC

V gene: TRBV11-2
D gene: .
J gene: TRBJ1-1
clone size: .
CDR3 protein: CASSFSGVEAFF
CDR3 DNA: TGTGCCAGCAGCTTCTCGGGGGTTGAAGCTTTCTTT

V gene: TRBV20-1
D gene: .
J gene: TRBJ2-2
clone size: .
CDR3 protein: CSAFSLGELFF
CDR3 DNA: TGCAGTGCTTTTTCCCTCGGGGAGCTGTTTTTT

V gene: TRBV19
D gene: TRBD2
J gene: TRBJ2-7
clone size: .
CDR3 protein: CASSIIGGSSYEQYF
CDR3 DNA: TGTGCCAGTAGTATCATAGGCGGGAGCTCCTACGAGCAGTACTTC

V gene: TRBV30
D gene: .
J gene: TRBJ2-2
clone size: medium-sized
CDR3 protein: CAWSVTSLGTGELFF
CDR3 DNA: TGTGCCTGGAGTGTAACTAGTTTGGGCACCGGGGAGCTGTTTTTT

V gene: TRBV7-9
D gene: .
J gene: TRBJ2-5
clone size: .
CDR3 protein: CASGALTWETQYF
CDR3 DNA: TGTGCCAGCGGGGCCCTGACTTGGGAGACCCAGTACTTC

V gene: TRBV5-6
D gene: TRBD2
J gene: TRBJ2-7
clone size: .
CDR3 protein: CASSLGASGGAYEQYF
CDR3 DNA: TGTGCCAGCAGCTTGGGGGCTAGCGGGGGAGCCTACGAGCAGTACTTC

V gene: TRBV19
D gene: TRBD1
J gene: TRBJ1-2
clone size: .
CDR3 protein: CASSPGQGFGYTF
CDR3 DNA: TGTGCCAGTAGCCCAGGACAGGGATTTGGCTACACCTTC

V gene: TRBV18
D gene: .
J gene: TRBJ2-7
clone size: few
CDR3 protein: CASSPSDLGEQYF
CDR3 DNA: TGTGCCAGCTCACCATCGGACCTAGGTGAGCAGTACTTC

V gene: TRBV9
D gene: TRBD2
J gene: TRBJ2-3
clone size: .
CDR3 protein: CASSVGGLASGTDTQYF
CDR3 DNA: TGTGCCAGCAGCGTAGGGGGACTAGCGTCGGGCACAGATACGCAGTATTTT

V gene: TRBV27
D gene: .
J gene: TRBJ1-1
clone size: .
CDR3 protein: CASSLVREGEAFF
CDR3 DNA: TGTGCCAGCAGTTTAGTGAGGGAGGGGGAAGCTTTCTTT

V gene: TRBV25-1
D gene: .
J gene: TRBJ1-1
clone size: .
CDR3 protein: CASSEGPGVTEAFF
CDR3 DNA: TGTGCCAGCAGTGAAGGTCCAGGGGTCACTGAAGCTTTCTTT

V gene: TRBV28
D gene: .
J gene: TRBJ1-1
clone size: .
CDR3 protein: CASGAAMNTEAFF
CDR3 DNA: TGTGCCAGCGGGGCAGCGATGAACACTGAAGCTTTCTTT

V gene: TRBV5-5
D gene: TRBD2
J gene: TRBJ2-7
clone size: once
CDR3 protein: CASSPTGREPYEQYF
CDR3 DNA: TGTGCCAGCAGCCCTACCGGGAGGGAGCCCTACGAGCAGTACTTC

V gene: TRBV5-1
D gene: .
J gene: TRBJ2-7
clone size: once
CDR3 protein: CASSYQGSYEQYF
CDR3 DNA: TGCGCCAGCAGCTATCAGGGCTCCTACGAGCAGTACTTC

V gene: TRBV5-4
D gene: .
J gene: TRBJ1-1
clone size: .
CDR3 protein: CASSLGMNPEAFF
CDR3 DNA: TGTGCCAGCAGCTTGGGAATGAATCCTGAAGCTTTCTTT

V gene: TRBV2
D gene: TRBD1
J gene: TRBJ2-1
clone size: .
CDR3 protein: CASSWTGTYNEQFF
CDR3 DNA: TGTGCCAGCAGTTGGACAGGGACCTACAATGAGCAGTTCTTC

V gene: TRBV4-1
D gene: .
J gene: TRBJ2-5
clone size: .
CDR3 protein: CASSQTGYPGETQYF
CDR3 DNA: TGCGCCAGCAGCCAAACAGGCTACCCGGGGGAGACCCAGTACTTC